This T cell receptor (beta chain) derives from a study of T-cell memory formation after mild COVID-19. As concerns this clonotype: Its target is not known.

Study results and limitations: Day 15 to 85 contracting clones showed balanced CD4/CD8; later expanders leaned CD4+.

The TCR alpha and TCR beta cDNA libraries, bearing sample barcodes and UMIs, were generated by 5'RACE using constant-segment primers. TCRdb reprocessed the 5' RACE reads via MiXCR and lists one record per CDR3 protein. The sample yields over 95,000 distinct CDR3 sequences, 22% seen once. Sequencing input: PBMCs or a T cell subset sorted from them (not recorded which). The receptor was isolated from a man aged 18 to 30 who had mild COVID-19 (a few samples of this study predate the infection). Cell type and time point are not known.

The CDR3 loop is CASSGANSGELFF. The CDR3, as DNA: TGTGCCAGCAGTGGAGCGAATTCCGGGGAGCTGTTTTTT. The rearrangement links TRBV6-4 to TRBJ2-2; D uncertain. From germline, CDR1 is MRHNA and CDR2 SNTAGT. Trimming pared 4 bases from V and 6 bases from J, leaving 9 bases between. This CDR3 has 13 residues.